This entry lists 2 T cell receptor beta chains sequenced from one sample in a study of beta chain features in type 1 diabetes. Reverse transcribing all isolated RNA meant expressed TCRB transcripts were sequenced. Profiling relied on immunoSEQ multiplex PCR, and the TCRdb table lists in-frame clones only, not all of them. Here the sample spans 200,000 to 250,000 clones, approximately 11% being singletons. Sequencing used central memory CD4+ T cells from blood. These receptors all come from a man younger than 30 in good health.

This clone has only a few counts. The V gene is TRBV5-1, the J gene TRBJ2-5; D is ambiguous. Germline CDR1 SGHRS, CDR2 YFSETQ. Trimming cost V 5 bases and J 5 bases, with 7 bases left between them. The CDR3 length is 11 residues. The CDR3 DNA is TGCGCCAGCAGTTTCGATGAGACCCAGTACTTC. Translated, it gives CASSFDETQYF.

This clone was picked up a small number of times. V usage is TRBV6-5 and J usage is TRBJ2-7; 9 bases fit TRBD1. Trimming at V came to 6 bases and at J to 3 bases, leaving 6 bases not matched to a gene. Germline loops: CDR1 MNHEY, CDR2 SVGAGI. The CDR3 is 14 residues long. CDR3 nucleotides: TGTGCCAGCAGAAGGACAGGGGAAAGCTACGAGCAGTACTTC. Protein sequence: CASRRTGESYEQYF.